The clone carrying this TCR beta chain appeared a few times. The antigen remains undetermined. V lost 4 bases and J lost 0; bases outside the gene matches: 6. The CDR3 loop spans 16 amino acids. The V gene's germline CDR1 is SNHLY and CDR2 FYNNEI. The PCR employed 60 Vbeta primers together with 13 Jbeta primers. Method: immunoSEQ multiplex PCR; TCRdb's copy keeps in-frame clones and lacks some. The sample shows 150,000 or so clones, over 70% of them seen only once. This entry is derived from a study of cytomegalovirus exposure and HLA in healthy donors. The study's findings and limits: Reportedly, fewer N-insertions than the roughly 600-donor mean appeared in an Asian-associated ancestry cluster in a later analysis. For most TCR beta V segments, an earlier analysis put the productive rate at about 90% or about 30% of the time. Among the most significant clusters, several appeared linked to common viral pathogens in a later analysis. On later analysis, the bulk of CMV-associated TCR beta chains appeared to be HLA-restricted.

V gene TRBV2 combines with J gene TRBJ1-3, with 7 bases that match TRBD1. Sequenced material: PBMCs. The clonotype comes from a man over 45 in good health and CMV-seropositive. The CDR3 coding sequence is TGTGCCAGCAGTGGGGACAGCGTCGGCTCTGGAAACACCATATATTTT. This codes for CASSGDSVGSGNTIYF.